What follows are 14 T cell receptor beta chains derived from one specimen sequenced in a study of neoadjuvant nivolumab and ipilimumab in lung cancer. The protocol was immunoSEQ multiplex PCR, while the TCRdb copy is restricted to in-frame clones and leaves out a portion. The sample shows fewer than 40,000 clones, roughly 90% of them seen only once. This material consisted of peripheral blood, taken after neoadjuvant nivolumab, alone or with ipilimumab, at or shortly before surgery. The receptors stem from an adult with non-small cell lung cancer.

This chain joins TRBV5-5 and TRBJ2-7, with 9 bases fitting TRBD2. This CDR3 has 17 amino acids. Germline CDR1 and CDR2: SGHKS and YYEKEE (reference sequence). V was clipped by 3 bases and J by 3 bases; unmatched bases: 13. CDR3 amino acids: CASSSTLRRTSVYEQYF. The CDR3 nucleotides read TGTGCCAGCAGCTCCACTCTTAGGAGGACTAGCGTCTACGAGCAGTACTTC. The whole variable domain, filled in from reference TRBV5-5 and TRBJ2-7, reads DAGVTQSPTHLIKTRGQQVTLRCSPISGHKSVSWYQQVLGQGPQFIFQYYEKEERGRGNFPDRFSARQFPNYSSELNVNALLLGDSALYLCASSSTLRRTSVYEQYFGPGTRLTVT.

The chain employs TRBV6-5 and TRBJ1-1; TRBD1 agrees at 7 bases. Germline CDR1 is MNHEY and CDR2 is SVGAGI. The CDR3 runs 14 residues. Germline trimming cut 2 bases from V and 0 bases from J; bases unmatched to any gene: 0. CDR3 residues: CASSYGTVNTEAFF. The CDR3 DNA is TGTGCCAGCAGTTACGGGACAGTGAACACTGAAGCTTTCTTT.

The V call is TRBV20-1, the J call TRBJ2-5; D gene ambiguous. Germline loops: CDR1 DFQATT, CDR2 SNEGSKA (reference sequence). The CDR3 is 11 amino acids. V lost 6 bases and J lost 5, with 10 bases in between. The CDR3 nucleotides read TGCAGTGCAAAACCCGGGGAGACCCAGTACTTC. Residues: CSAKPGETQYF.

The chain employs TRBV1 and TRBJ1-4. TRBV1 is classified as a pseudogene. The CDR3 covers 11 residues. CDR3 nucleotides: TGCACCAGCAGCCAAGATGAAAAACTGTTTTTT. Protein sequence: CTSSQDEKLFF.

DNA for the CDR3: TGTGCCAGCAGCTTGACCCGGACAGGGAGGAGGACCTACGAGCAGTACTTC. Its translation: CASSLTRTGRRTYEQYF. The chain combines TRBV5-6 with TRBJ2-7; 8 bases agree with TRBD1. V was pared by 1 base and J by 2 bases, with 11 bases of the junction left unmatched. The CDR3 spans 17 residues. CDR1 is SGHDT, CDR2 YYEEEE, per germline.

This rearrangement joins TRBV6-6 to TRBJ2-1, with D perhaps given as TRBD1 or TRBD2 (5 bases each). Trimming cost V 10 bases and J 0 bases, with 16 bases left between them. CDR3 size: 15 residues. CDR1 is MNHNY, CDR2 SVGAGI, per germline (reference sequence). The CDR3 protein is CATRDLLSSYNEQFF. CDR3 sequence (DNA): TGTGCCACCCGGGACCTATTGAGCTCCTACAATGAGCAGTTCTTC.

The genes are TRBV7-9 and TRBJ1-1, with a weak D call TRBD1 (5 bases). From germline, CDR1 is SEHNR and CDR2 FQNEAQ (reference sequence). CDR3 length equals 13 residues. The V and J ends lost 5 bases and 0 bases respectively, with 7 bases between them. This CDR3 is CASSPGLNTEAFF. The CDR3 bases are TGTGCCAGCAGCCCGGGACTGAACACTGAAGCTTTCTTT.

This rearrangement joins TRBV29-1 to TRBJ1-1, with no clear D. V was clipped by 7 bases and J by 0 bases, with 9 bases between them. The CDR3 totals 12 residues. Per the germline V gene, CDR1 is SQVTM and CDR2 is ANQGSEA. In nucleotides, the CDR3 is TGCAGCGCATTTTCGTTGAACACTGAAGCTTTCTTT. As protein: CSAFSLNTEAFF.

Concerning this clone: Other DNA sequences within the sample encode an identical CDR3. The chain links TRBV5-6 to TRBJ1-2, with D unclear. Deletions cut 0 bases from V and 6 bases from J, with 12 bases between. The CDR3 contains 14 residues. The germline gives CDR1 SGHDT, CDR2 YYEEEE. The CDR3 DNA follows: TGTGCCAGCAGCTTGGGCGGTAGTTGGAATGGCTACACCTTC. Translated, it gives CASSLGGSWNGYTF.

This chain uses TRBV4-1 with TRBJ1-4, with unresolved D. V was shortened by 4 bases and J by 1 base, with 13 bases between the two germline ends. There are 16 residues in the CDR3. Germline loops: CDR1 MGHRA, CDR2 YSYEKL. CDR3 DNA: TGCGCCAGCAGCCTTACCAAACAGCGAACTAATGAAAAACTGTTTTTT. The encoded protein is CASSLTKQRTNEKLFF.

This chain joins TRBV14 and TRBJ2-7; 8 bases match TRBD2. CDR1 SGHDN and CDR2 FVKESK come from the germline V gene. The length of the CDR3 is 16 residues. V dropped 6 bases and J dropped 0; count of bases not matched to a gene: 10. In DNA, the CDR3 is TGTGCCAGCAGTCCATCACTAGCGGCTAGCTCCTACGAGCAGTACTTC. Translating gives CASSPSLAASSYEQYF.

V usage is TRBV5-5 and J usage is TRBJ1-2, with D tentatively TRBD1 (6 bases). The CDR3 is made up of 14 amino acids. The V end was cut by 2 bases, the J end by 1 base, with 9 bases between. Germline V lookup: CDR1 SGHKS, CDR2 YYEKEE (reference sequence). The CDR3 nucleotides read TGTGCCAGCAGCTTCCCAGGGGTTAACTATGGCTACACCTTC. Protein: CASSFPGVNYGYTF. Full variable domain (missing parts from reference TRBV5-5 and TRBJ1-2): DAGVTQSPTHLIKTRGQQVTLRCSPISGHKSVSWYQQVLGQGPQFIFQYYEKEERGRGNFPDRFSARQFPNYSSELNVNALLLGDSALYLCASSFPGVNYGYTFGSGTRLTVV.

The J gene is TRBJ2-1, the V gene TRBV28; possibly TRBD2 for D (5 bases). The germline V gene encodes CDR1 MDHEN and CDR2 SYDVKM. This CDR3 has 18 amino acids. Trimming stripped 4 bases from V and 6 bases from J, with 25 bases between. CDR3 sequence (DNA): TGTGCCAGCAGTTCCCCACTGTCGAGAGCGGCAGAGGTCAATGAGCAGTTCTTC. Translating gives CASSSPLSRAAEVNEQFF.

The rearrangement links TRBV2 to TRBJ2-2, with 8 nucleotides matching TRBD2. Germline loops: CDR1 SNHLY, CDR2 FYNNEI. V lost 2 bases to trimming and J lost 5 bases; unmatched junction nucleotides: 13. This CDR3 has 18 amino acids. CDR3 residues: CASSEREPTGGGTGELFF. The CDR3 nucleotides are TGTGCCAGCAGTGAACGAGAACCCACCGGGGGGGGGACCGGGGAGCTGTTTTTT.